Below are 6 T cell receptor beta chains sequenced from a single sample in a study of blood T cell repertoires in COVID-19. Some clones are missing from TCRdb's copy, which holds only in-frame ones; the method was immunoSEQ multiplex PCR. The table includes 200,000 to 250,000 clones, around 81% detected once. Specimen: peripheral blood. These receptors all come from a woman aged 70 to 79 with acute or convalescent COVID-19.

The CDR3 DNA reads TGTGCCTGGGGCCGACTAGCGGGGTACAATGAGCAGTTCTTC. It is translated as CAWGRLAGYNEQFF. The chain links TRBV30 to TRBJ2-1; 11 nucleotides line up with TRBD2. CDR1 is GTSNPN, CDR2 SVGIG, per germline (reference sequence). V gave up 5 bases and J gave up 4 bases; unmatched junction bases: 4. The CDR3 length is 14 residues. Supplemented by reference TRBV30 and TRBJ2-1, the full variable domain reads SQTIHQWPATLVQPVGSPLSLECTVEGTSNPNLYWYRQAAGRGLQLLFYSVGIGQISSEVPQNLSASRPQDRQFILSSKKLLLSDSGFYLCAWGRLAGYNEQFFGPGTRLTVL.

This sequence joins TRBV19 and TRBJ1-3, with D tentatively TRBD1 (5 bases). The CDR3 totals 14 residues. Looked up from germline, CDR1 is LNHDA and CDR2 is SQIVND (reference sequence). Deletions cut 3 bases from V and 2 bases from J, with 8 bases between. Here the CDR3 DNA reads TGTGCCAGTAGTATGATGGGGCCTGGAAACACCATATATTTT. This translates into CASSMMGPGNTIYF.

In its sample, this clone was seen a few times. The chain couples TRBV5-1 to TRBJ2-1, with D possibly TRBD2 on 5 matching bases. This CDR3 is 13 amino acids long. Between the trimmed V and J ends, which lost 6 bases and 2 bases, there was a span of 9 bases. Germline-derived CDR1 and CDR2 are SGHRS and YFSETQ. The CDR3 bases are TGCGCCAGCAAGATAGCGACCTACAATGAGCAGTTCTTC. Translated, it gives CASKIATYNEQFF.

The genes are TRBV19 and TRBJ1-2; 9 bases match TRBD1. CDR1 and CDR2 from the germline V gene are LNHDA and SQIVND (reference sequence). Trimming at V came to 5 bases and at J to 3 bases, leaving 7 bases not matched to a gene. This CDR3 has 15 amino acids. The CDR3 sequence: CASSRDRDTHYGYTF. Here the CDR3 DNA reads TGTGCCAGTAGTCGGGACAGGGACACCCACTATGGCTACACCTTC.

The chain carries TRBV19 and TRBJ1-5, with no clear D. The CDR3 covers 14 residues. The V and J ends lost 1 base and 0 bases respectively, with 4 bases between them. The V gene's germline CDR1 is LNHDA and CDR2 SQIVND (reference sequence). CDR3 DNA sequence: TGTGCCAGTAGTATAGGGCATAGCAATCAGCCCCAGCATTTT. Its protein is CASSIGHSNQPQHF.

The CDR3 region has the DNA TGTGCCAGCAGTGAGCAGGGCTCCTATAATTCACCCCTCCACTTT. Its protein product is CASSEQGSYNSPLHF. This rearrangement joins TRBV25-1 to TRBJ1-6, with D perhaps matching TRBD1 (5 bases). The germline V gene has CDR1 MGHDK and CDR2 SYGVNS. The CDR3 contains 15 residues. Trimming stripped 3 bases from V and 0 bases from J, with 6 bases between.